Presented here are 2 T cell receptor beta chains from one specimen sequenced in a study of cytomegalovirus exposure and HLA in healthy donors. With 60 Vbeta and 13 Jbeta primers, the PCR was carried out. Assay: immunoSEQ multiplex PCR; the TCRdb copy retains only in-frame clones and omits some. The top ten hold around 3.9% of the sample, which has roughly 120,000 clones, roughly 74% seen once. The specimen was PBMCs. The source of these receptors is a middle-aged man in good health and CMV-seronegative.

This rearrangement joins TRBV10-3 to TRBJ2-5; 7 bases map to TRBD2. This CDR3 has 13 residues. Germline V lookup: CDR1 ENHRY, CDR2 SYGVKD. V shed 3 bases, J shed 5 bases, and the junction held 3 bases outside the gene matches. The chain's CDR3 is CAISDGGWETQYF. The DNA for the CDR3 is TGTGCCATCAGTGACGGGGGGTGGGAGACCCAGTACTTC.

This clone turned up a few times. This rearrangement joins TRBV7-9 to TRBJ1-1, with a possible D match to TRBD1 (5 bases). This CDR3 has 15 residues. The germline V gene encodes CDR1 SEHNR and CDR2 FQNEAQ (reference sequence). Deletions cut 1 base from V and 4 bases from J, with 13 bases between. The CDR3 DNA sequence: TGTGCCAGCAGCTTAGTGGGGCAAAGAATCACTGAAGCTTTCTTT. This sequence encodes CASSLVGQRITEAFF.